This section outlines one TCR beta chain sequence together with its context. The CDR3 runs to 15 residues. J lost 4 bases, V lost 3 bases, and 6 bases had no gene match. CDR1 and CDR2 (germline): SGHRS, YFSETQ. These data originate in a study of blood T cell repertoires in COVID-19. Study-level information: The study drew acute and convalescent COVID-19 samples from the United States, Italy and Spain.

Libraries were prepared by immunoSEQ multiplex PCR; TCRdb keeps only in-frame clonotypes and omits some of them. The data contain fewer than 200,000 clones, roughly four fifths of them singletons. The Seattle patients joined while their infection was active and were tracked longitudinally afterward. The sequence came from an older woman with COVID-19, enrolled during active disease. The chain employs TRBV5-1 and TRBJ1-2, with 10 bases identical to TRBD1. The sequenced sample was peripheral blood. The CDR3 DNA sequence: TGCGCCAGCAGCTCCCGGACAGGGGGGGTCTATGGCTACACCTTC. It encodes CASSSRTGGVYGYTF. Variable domain in full (rest from reference TRBV5-1 and TRBJ1-2): KAGVTQTPRYLIKTRGQQVTLSCSPISGHRSVSWYQQTPGQGLQFLFEYFSETQRNKGNFPGRFSGRQFSNSRSEMNVSTLELGDSALYLCASSSRTGGVYGYTFGSGTRLTVV.